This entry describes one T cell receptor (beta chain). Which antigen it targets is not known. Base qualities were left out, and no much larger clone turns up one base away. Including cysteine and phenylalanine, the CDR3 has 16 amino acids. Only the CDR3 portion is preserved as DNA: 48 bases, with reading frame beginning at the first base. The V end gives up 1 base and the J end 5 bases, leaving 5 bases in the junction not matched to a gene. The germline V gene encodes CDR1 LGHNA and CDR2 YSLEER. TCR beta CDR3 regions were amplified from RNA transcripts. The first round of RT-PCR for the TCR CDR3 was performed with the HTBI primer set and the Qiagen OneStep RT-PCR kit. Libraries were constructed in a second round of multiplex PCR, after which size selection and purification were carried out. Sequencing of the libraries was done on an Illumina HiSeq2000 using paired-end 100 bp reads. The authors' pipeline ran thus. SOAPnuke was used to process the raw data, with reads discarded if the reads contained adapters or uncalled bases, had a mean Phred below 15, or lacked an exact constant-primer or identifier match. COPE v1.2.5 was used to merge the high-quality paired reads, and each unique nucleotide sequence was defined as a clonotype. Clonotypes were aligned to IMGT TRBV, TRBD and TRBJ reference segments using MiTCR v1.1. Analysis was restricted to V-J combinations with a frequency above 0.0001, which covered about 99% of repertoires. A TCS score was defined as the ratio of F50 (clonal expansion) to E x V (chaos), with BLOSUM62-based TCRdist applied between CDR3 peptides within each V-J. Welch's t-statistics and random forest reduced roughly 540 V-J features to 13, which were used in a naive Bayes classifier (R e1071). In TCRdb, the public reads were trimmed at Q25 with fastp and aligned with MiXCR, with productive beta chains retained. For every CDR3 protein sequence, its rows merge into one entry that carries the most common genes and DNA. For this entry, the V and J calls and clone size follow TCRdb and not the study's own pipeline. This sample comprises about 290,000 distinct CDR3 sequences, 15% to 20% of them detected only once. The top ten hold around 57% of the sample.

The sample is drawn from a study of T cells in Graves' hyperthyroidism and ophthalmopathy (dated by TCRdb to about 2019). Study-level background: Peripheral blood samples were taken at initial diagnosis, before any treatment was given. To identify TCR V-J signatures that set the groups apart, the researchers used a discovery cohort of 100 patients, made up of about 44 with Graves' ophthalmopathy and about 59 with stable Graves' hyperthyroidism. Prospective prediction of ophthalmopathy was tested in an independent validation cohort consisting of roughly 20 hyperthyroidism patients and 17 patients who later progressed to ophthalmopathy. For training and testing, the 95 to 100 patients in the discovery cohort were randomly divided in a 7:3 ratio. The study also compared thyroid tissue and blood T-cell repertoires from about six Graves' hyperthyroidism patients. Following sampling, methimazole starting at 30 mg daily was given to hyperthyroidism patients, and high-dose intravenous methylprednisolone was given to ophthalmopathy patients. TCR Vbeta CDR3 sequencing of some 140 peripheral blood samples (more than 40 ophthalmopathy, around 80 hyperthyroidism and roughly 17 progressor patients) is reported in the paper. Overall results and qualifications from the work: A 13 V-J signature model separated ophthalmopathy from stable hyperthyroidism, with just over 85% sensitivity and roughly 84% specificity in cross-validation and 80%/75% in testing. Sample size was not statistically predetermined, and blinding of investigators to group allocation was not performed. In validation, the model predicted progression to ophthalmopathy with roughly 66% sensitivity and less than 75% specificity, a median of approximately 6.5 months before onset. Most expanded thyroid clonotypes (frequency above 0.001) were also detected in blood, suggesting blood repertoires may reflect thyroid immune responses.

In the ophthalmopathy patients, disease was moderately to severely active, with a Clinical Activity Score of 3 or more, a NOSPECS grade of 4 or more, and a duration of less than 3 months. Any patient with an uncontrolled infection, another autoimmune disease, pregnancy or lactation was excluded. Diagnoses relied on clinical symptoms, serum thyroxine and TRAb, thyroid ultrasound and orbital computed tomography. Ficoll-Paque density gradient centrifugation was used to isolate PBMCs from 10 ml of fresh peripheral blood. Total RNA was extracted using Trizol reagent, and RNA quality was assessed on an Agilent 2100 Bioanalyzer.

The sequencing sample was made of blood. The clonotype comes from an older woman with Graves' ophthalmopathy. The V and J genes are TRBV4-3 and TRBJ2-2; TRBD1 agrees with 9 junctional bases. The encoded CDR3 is CASSQGDRVRTGELFF. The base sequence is TGCGCCAGCAGCCAAGGGGACAGGGTCCGTACCGGGGAGCTGTTTTTT.